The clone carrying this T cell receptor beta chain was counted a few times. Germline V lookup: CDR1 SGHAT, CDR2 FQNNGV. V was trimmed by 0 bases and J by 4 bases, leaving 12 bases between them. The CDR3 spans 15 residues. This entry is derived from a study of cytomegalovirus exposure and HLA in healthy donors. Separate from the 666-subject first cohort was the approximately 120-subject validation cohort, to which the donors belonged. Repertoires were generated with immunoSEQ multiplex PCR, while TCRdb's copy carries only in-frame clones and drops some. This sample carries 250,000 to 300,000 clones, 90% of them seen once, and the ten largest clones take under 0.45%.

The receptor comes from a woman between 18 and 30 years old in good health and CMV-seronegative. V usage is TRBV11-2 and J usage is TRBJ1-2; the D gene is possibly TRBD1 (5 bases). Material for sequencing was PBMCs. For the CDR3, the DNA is TGTGCCAGCAGCTTAGATAGGGGCCGCCTCTATGGCTACACCTTC. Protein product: CASSLDRGRLYGYTF.